This record concerns one T cell receptor beta chain sequence. The source of the sample is a study of cytomegalovirus exposure and HLA in healthy donors. As for the study in general: As an earlier analysis found, about 190 million T cells yielded 117 million unique TCR beta sequences. About 85 million unique TCRs from HLA-typed donors were held in an early release of data.

CDR3 length equals 17 residues. Per the germline V gene, CDR1 is LNHNV and CDR2 is YYDKDF (reference sequence). Trimming stripped 3 bases from V and 0 bases from J, with 16 bases between. Primers included in the PCR were 60 Vbeta and 13 Jbeta primers. Assay used: immunoSEQ multiplex PCR; TCRdb lists only in-frame clones, some missing. This sample has around 140,000 clones; about 87% occur once, and the top ten carry under 6.5%. The gene calls are TRBV15 and TRBJ2-3; tentatively, D is TRBD2 (5 bases). Material for sequencing was PBMCs. The receptor was isolated from a woman in her twenties or thirties in good health and CMV-seronegative. DNA of the CDR3: TGTGCCACCAGCAGGTCTTTACTAGGGCTTAGCACAGATACGCAGTATTTT. Its translation is CATSRSLLGLSTDTQYF.